Below, 18 T cell receptor beta chains from the same sample are listed, as sequenced in a study of identical twins. TCRdb processed the 5' RACE reads anew with MiXCR; each CDR3 protein has one entry. The table records about 790,000 distinct CDR3 sequences, approximately 18% of them present only once. The sample was also reused in another study, on T cells expressing NK-cell markers.

Sequenced input: PBMCs. All receptors derive from a woman aged 18-29 years in good health.

This clonotype occurred a few times. J is TRBJ2-7 and V is TRBV18, with TRBD2 as a possible D gene (6 bases). The V end lost 3 bases, the J end lost 0 bases, and 15 bases lay between the germline ends. Germline V lookup: CDR1 KGHSH, CDR2 LQKENI. The CDR3 runs 16 residues. The CDR3 loop reads CASSPLGTASSYEQYF. CDR3 nucleotide sequence: TGTGCCAGCTCACCTTTAGGGACTGCGAGCTCCTACGAGCAGTACTTC.

The chain employs TRBV28 and TRBJ2-5; D might be TRBD1 (5 bases). Germline V gene lookup returns CDR1 MDHEN and CDR2 SYDVKM. V was cut by 4 bases and J by 4 bases, with 16 bases left in between. The CDR3 runs to 15 residues. Written as DNA, the CDR3 is TGTGCCAGCAGTTCCGACGGTTTTAGGGGAGAGACCCAGTACTTC. Its protein product is CASSSDGFRGETQYF.

This chain links TRBV20-1 with TRBJ2-3; a possible D gene is TRBD2 (6 bases). CDR1 and CDR2 (germline): DFQATT, SNEGSKA (reference sequence). Trimming took 7 bases from V and 6 from J, leaving 14 bases between them. CDR3 length: 12 residues. The CDR3 here is CSGGDSGDTQYF. The CDR3 nucleotides read TGCAGTGGAGGGGACTCAGGGGATACGCAGTATTTT.

The chain uses TRBV30 and TRBJ2-1; the D gene is possibly TRBD2 (6 bases). Per germline, CDR1 GTSNPN and CDR2 SVGIG (reference sequence). This CDR3 region has 12 residues. With 7 bases removed from V and 5 bases from J, the gap between germline ends came to 12 bases. The CDR3 DNA reads as TGTGCCTTCCGGGACTTGAACAATGAGCAGTTCTTC. Protein sequence: CAFRDLNNEQFF.

The chain employs TRBV20-1 and TRBJ2-5; 7 bases align to TRBD2. The germline CDR1 and CDR2 sequences are DFQATT and SNEGSKA (reference sequence). With 2 bases clipped from V and 4 bases from J, the junction kept 4 bases outside the gene matches. The CDR3 loop spans 13 amino acids. The CDR3 nucleotides are TGCAGTGCTAGAAACACGGGGGGAGAGACCCAGTACTTC. Translation gives CSARNTGGETQYF.

Notes on this clonotype: The junction departs from germline at one end; a sequencing error may be responsible. The chain employs TRBV20-1 and TRBJ2-3; TRBD2 is a possible D gene (6 bases). Germline assignment: CDR1 DFQATT and CDR2 SNEGSKA (reference sequence). This CDR3 has 19 residues. CDR3 sequence reads: CRASVFSSPAGRLTDTQYF. The CDR3 coding sequence is TGCCGTGCTAGCGTTTTTTCGTCTCCGGCAGGCCGACTCACAGATACGCAGTATTTT.

J is TRBJ2-3 and V is TRBV12-3 or TRBV12-4; TRBD2 matches at 13 bases. V lost 5 bases to trimming and J lost 5 bases; unmatched junction nucleotides: 7. The CDR3 is 16 residues long. In DNA, the CDR3 is TGTGCCAGCAGTCTTTGGACTAGCGGGGGTGTAGATACGCAGTATTTT. Its translation is CASSLWTSGGVDTQYF.

This clonotype was observed a handful of times. The V call is TRBV2, the J call TRBJ2-7; 11 positions agree with TRBD2. The J segment lost 2 bases and the V segment lost 8 bases, leaving 5 bases of the junction unmatched. The CDR3 sequence is 14 residues long. CDR1 is SNHLY, CDR2 FYNNEI, per germline. The CDR3 reads CASLGLAGPYEQYF. The DNA for the CDR3 is TGTGCCAGCCTCGGACTAGCGGGTCCCTACGAGCAGTACTTC. The full variable domain, in which reference TRBV2 and TRBJ2-7 provide the parts outside the CDR3, is EPEVTQTPSHQVTQMGQEVILRCVPISNHLYFYWYRQILGQKVEFLVSFYNNEISEKSEIFDDQFSVERPDGSNFTLKIRSTKLEDSAMYFCASLGLAGPYEQYFGPGTRLTVT.

This chain uses TRBV10-1 with TRBJ2-1, with 15 nucleotides matching TRBD2. This CDR3 has 15 amino acids. Germline V gene data show CDR1 as WNHNN and CDR2 as SYGVQD (reference sequence). Trimming at V came to 6 bases and at J to 7 bases, leaving 4 bases not matched to a gene. The CDR3 protein is CASRPGTSGRNEQFF. CDR3 DNA: TGCGCCAGCAGACCCGGGACTAGCGGGAGGAATGAGCAGTTCTTC.

The chain recombines TRBV12-3 or TRBV12-4 with TRBJ1-1, with D possibly being TRBD1 (5 bases). Trimming cost V 4 bases and J 1 base, with 10 bases left between them. This CDR3 has 14 amino acids. The CDR3 nucleotides read TGTGCCAGCAGTTCCTACAGGACGAACACTGAAGCTTTCTTT. Translating it yields CASSSYRTNTEAFF.

This clonotype was seen a few times. The chain carries TRBV7-2 and TRBJ2-2; D remains unclear. The CDR3 runs 12 residues. Trimming stripped 5 bases from V and 6 bases from J, with 7 bases between. CDR1 SGHTA and CDR2 FQGNSA come from the germline V gene. Written as DNA, the CDR3 is TGTGCCAGCAGCCACACGGCCGGGGAGCTGTTTTTT. This translates into CASSHTAGELFF.

This chain links TRBV7-3 with TRBJ2-5, with 10 nucleotides matching TRBD2. The CDR3 length is 15 residues. The germline gives CDR1 SGHTA, CDR2 FQGTGA. V was clipped by 2 bases and J by 5 bases; unmatched bases: 5. The CDR3 sequence is CASSLRSGGEETQYF. CDR3 nucleotides: TGTGCCAGCAGCTTACGGAGCGGGGGGGAGGAGACCCAGTACTTC.

This clonotype was found many times. This sequence joins TRBV29-1 and TRBJ2-1; D may be TRBD2 (6 bases). Germline V lookup: CDR1 SQVTM, CDR2 ANQGSEA. V lost 7 bases and J 8 bases, leaving 24 bases between the germline ends. The CDR3 length is 15 residues. The CDR3 nucleotides are TGCAGCGCTGGGTATGGTCACGCGGGGCGGGATGAGCAGTTCTTC. The encoded protein is CSAGYGHAGRDEQFF.

This clonotype was found a few times. V usage is TRBV24-1 and J usage is TRBJ2-1; TRBD2 matches 8 bases. Germline V gene sequence: CDR1 KGHDR, CDR2 SFDVKD. The CDR3 totals 17 residues. Unmatched junction bases numbered 16, after V lost 5 bases and J lost 8 bases. In DNA form, the CDR3 reads TGTGCCACCAGTGGGAGGTCGAGGAGCGGGAGCGAGGATGAGCAGTTCTTC. Translated: CATSGRSRSGSEDEQFF.

The chain combines TRBV15 with TRBJ2-1, with a weak D call TRBD2 (5 bases). The CDR3 contains 15 residues. V shed 5 bases and J shed 2 bases, with 13 bases lying between them. CDR1 and CDR2 (germline): LNHNV, YYDKDF (reference sequence). CDR3 nucleotide sequence: TGTGCCACCAGCGCGGATCGGGGTCCCTACAATGAGCAGTTCTTC. Amino acid sequence: CATSADRGPYNEQFF. Drawing the rest from reference TRBV15 and TRBJ2-1, the complete variable domain is DAMVIQNPRYQVTQFGKPVTLSCSQTLNHNVMYWYQQKSSQAPKLLFHYYDKDFNNEADTPDNFQSRRPNTSFCFLDIRSPGLGDTAMYLCATSADRGPYNEQFFGPGTRLTVL.

This clonotype has a single count. The chain is built from TRBV7-2 and TRBJ2-6, with D possibly matching TRBD1 (7 bases). Trimming took 10 bases from V and 3 from J, leaving 16 bases between them. CDR1 is SGHTA, CDR2 FQGNSA, per germline. This CDR3 contains 15 residues. This CDR3 reads CATGAGGGGANVLTF. The CDR3 coding sequence is TGTGCCACCGGGGCAGGGGGAGGTGGGGCCAACGTCCTGACTTTC.

This clonotype was seen more than once but under ten times. The V gene is TRBV7-9, the J gene TRBJ1-1, with D unclear. Germline V gene lookup returns CDR1 SEHNR and CDR2 FQNEAQ (reference sequence). This CDR3 spans 11 amino acids. With 3 bases removed from V and 8 bases from J, the gap between germline ends came to 7 bases. CDR3 region: CASSLAKEAFF. In DNA form, the CDR3 reads TGTGCCAGCAGCTTGGCCAAAGAAGCTTTCTTT.

The chain employs TRBV7-2 and TRBJ1-1; no firm D call. CDR3 length: 14 amino acids. Germline CDR1 is SGHTA and CDR2 is FQGNSA. The V end lost 5 bases, the J end lost 3 bases, and 13 bases lay between the germline ends. The CDR3 DNA reads as TGTGCCAGCAGCCGACAAATGGACTACACTGAAGCTTTCTTT. Its protein product is CASSRQMDYTEAFF.